The source of this T cell receptor beta chain is a study of T-cell reconstitution after alpha-beta-depleted transplantation in children. At least ten counts were recorded for this clonotype. Unique molecular identifiers featured in how the TCRbeta library was prepared. TCRdb ran MiXCR on the PCR reads and lists one entry per CDR3 protein. This sample has roughly 590,000 distinct CDR3 sequences; 15% to 20% occur once, and the top ten carry under 1.2%. Specimen: PBMCs from the stem cell graft donor, collected from the stem cell graft. The receptor was derived from a human donor who donated a stem cell graft to a child with acute myeloid leukemia.

The CDR3, as DNA: TGCAGTGCAAGTAAGGACGGGAACACCGGGGAGCTGTTTTTT. It yields the protein CSASKDGNTGELFF. The V and J genes are TRBV20-1 and TRBJ2-2; D not resolved. The V gene lost 6 bases and the J gene lost 1 base, with 12 bases spanning the gap. This CDR3 has 14 residues. Germline loops: CDR1 DFQATT, CDR2 SNEGSKA (reference sequence).